This paragraph covers one T cell receptor (beta chain) sequence. As yet, its antigen is unknown. This entry comes from a study of blood T cells in healthy people across ages. Findings of the study overall: What prevented conclusive comparison of naive and antigen-experienced cells was that PBMCs were unsorted.

Every participating donor contributed roughly 11 milliliters of peripheral blood through a draw. A sample-barcoded 5' primer and a J-beta primer mix were used in a second PCR of roughly 7 to 12 cycles. From the 5' RACE reads, TCRdb called clonotypes with MiXCR, one entry per CDR3 protein. The sample gives about 1.4 million distinct CDR3 sequences, 55% to 75% of which show up once; roughly 6.3% is in the top ten. This TCR was recovered from a man aged 18 to 35 in good health. Source material: blood.

The CDR3 sequence is CASSGGFTNEQYF. CDR3 in DNA: TGTGCCAGCAGCGGAGGGTTTACCAATGAGCAGTACTTC. The chain employs TRBV9 and TRBJ2-5; possibly TRBD2 for D (5 bases). The germline V and J ends were trimmed by 3 bases and 11 bases, with 17 bases remaining between them. Germline-derived CDR1 and CDR2 are SGDLS and YYNGEE. The CDR3 extends over 13 amino acids.